One and the same sample provided the 10 T cell receptor beta chains below, sequenced in a study of T cells in Graves' hyperthyroidism and ophthalmopathy. TCR beta CDR3 region amplification was performed from RNA transcripts. An initial round of RT-PCR targeting the TCR CDR3 relied on the HTBI primer set. TCRdb recomputed calls from the multiplex PCR reads with MiXCR, one row per CDR3 protein. The sample has about 640,000 distinct CDR3 sequences; under 25% are singletons. The sample was blood. These receptors were collected from a man aged 30-40 years with Graves' ophthalmopathy.

CDR3 amino acids: CASSLASGLAGGSGELFF. The CDR3 DNA reads TGTGCCAGCAGCTTAGCCTCGGGACTAGCGGGAGGTTCCGGGGAGCTGTTTTTT. The chain uses TRBV7-2 and TRBJ2-2; 15 bases match TRBD2. Germline CDR1 SGHTA, CDR2 FQGNSA. This CDR3 region has 18 residues. After removal of 0 bases from V and 6 bases from J, the junction contained 5 bases not matched to a gene.

The chain carries TRBV5-6 and TRBJ2-1; D uncertain. This CDR3 region has 15 residues. In germline, CDR1 is SGHDT, CDR2 YYEEEE. Trimming left V 0 bases short and J 0 bases short, with 7 bases between. CDR3 amino acids: CASSLDSRSYNEQFF. In DNA form, the CDR3 reads TGTGCCAGCAGCTTGGACAGTCGCTCCTACAATGAGCAGTTCTTC.

This CDR3 is CSAPATGQADYEQYF. CDR3 nucleotides: TGCAGTGCTCCAGCGACGGGACAGGCAGATTACGAGCAGTACTTC. The chain is built from TRBV20-1 and TRBJ2-7; 8 bases are a match to TRBD1. The germline V gene has CDR1 DFQATT and CDR2 SNEGSKA (reference sequence). This CDR3 contains 15 residues. Germline trimming cut 5 bases from V and 4 bases from J; bases unmatched to any gene: 13.

The chain combines TRBV20-1 with TRBJ2-7; 10 nucleotides agree with TRBD2. Germline V gene lookup returns CDR1 DFQATT and CDR2 SNEGSKA (reference sequence). Trimming at V came to 5 bases and at J to 2 bases, leaving 3 bases not matched to a gene. The CDR3 is 13 amino acids. The CDR3 spells CSAFSGRTYEQYF. The CDR3 nucleotides are TGCAGTGCTTTTAGCGGGAGGACCTACGAGCAGTACTTC.

The sample holds many counts of this clonotype. The V and J genes are TRBV12-5 and TRBJ1-1, with 7 bases matching TRBD1. The CDR3 extends over 13 amino acids. The ends lost 1 base at V and 6 bases at J; junction bases unmatched: 2. In germline, CDR1 is LGHNT, CDR2 FRNRAP. This chain's CDR3 is CASGLEGTAEAFF. CDR3 nucleotides: TGTGCTAGTGGTTTGGAGGGGACAGCTGAAGCTTTCTTT.

This clonotype was seen repeatedly, ten times or more. The genes are TRBV28 and TRBJ2-7, with D perhaps TRBD1 or TRBD2 (7 bases each). This CDR3 region has 14 residues. Trimming took 6 bases from V and 7 from J, leaving 19 bases between them. The germline V gene encodes CDR1 MDHEN and CDR2 SYDVKM. The CDR3 here is CASSPGGVPSEQYF. In DNA, the CDR3 is TGTGCCAGCAGCCCAGGGGGGGTCCCTTCGGAGCAGTACTTC.

This clonotype was observed many times. The chain couples TRBV27 to TRBJ2-7; either TRBD1 or TRBD2 may fit D (5 bases each). V was trimmed by 0 bases and J by 7 bases, leaving 13 bases between them. The CDR3 loop spans 14 amino acids. The germline gives CDR1 MNHEY, CDR2 SMNVEV (reference sequence). CDR3 sequence: CASSLSGPPLEQYF. The CDR3 DNA is TGTGCCAGCAGTTTATCGGGACCTCCCCTAGAGCAGTACTTC.

The chain couples TRBV30 to TRBJ2-2; 10 bases are a match to TRBD2. J lost 6 bases, V lost 5 bases, and 3 bases had no gene match. CDR1 and CDR2 (germline): GTSNPN, SVGIG (reference sequence). The CDR3 loop spans 13 amino acids. The CDR3 coding sequence is TGTGCCTGGGGAGCGGGAGGGGCCGGGGAGCTGTTTTTT. Amino acids: CAWGAGGAGELFF.

This clonotype was detected only a few times. A junction end diverges from the germline sequence, so it may reflect a read error. The chain couples TRBV5-1 to TRBJ2-2, with 11 positions matching TRBD2. This CDR3 spans 15 amino acids. The V gene's germline CDR1 is SGHRS and CDR2 YFSETQ. The CDR3 sequence is CASTLTSGKAGELFF. The DNA of the CDR3 is TGCGCCAGCACCTTGACTAGCGGGAAGGCCGGGGAGCTGTTTTTT.

This clonotype showed up many times. The chain recombines TRBV30 with TRBJ2-3; D may be TRBD2 (7 bases). Germline CDR1 reads GTSNPN; CDR2 reads SVGIG (reference sequence). The germline V and J ends were trimmed by 0 bases and 4 bases, with 14 bases remaining between them. The CDR3 loop spans 15 amino acids. The CDR3 loop reads CAWSVRGALSDTQYF. The CDR3 DNA reads as TGTGCCTGGAGTGTACGGGGGGCGCTGTCAGATACGCAGTATTTT.